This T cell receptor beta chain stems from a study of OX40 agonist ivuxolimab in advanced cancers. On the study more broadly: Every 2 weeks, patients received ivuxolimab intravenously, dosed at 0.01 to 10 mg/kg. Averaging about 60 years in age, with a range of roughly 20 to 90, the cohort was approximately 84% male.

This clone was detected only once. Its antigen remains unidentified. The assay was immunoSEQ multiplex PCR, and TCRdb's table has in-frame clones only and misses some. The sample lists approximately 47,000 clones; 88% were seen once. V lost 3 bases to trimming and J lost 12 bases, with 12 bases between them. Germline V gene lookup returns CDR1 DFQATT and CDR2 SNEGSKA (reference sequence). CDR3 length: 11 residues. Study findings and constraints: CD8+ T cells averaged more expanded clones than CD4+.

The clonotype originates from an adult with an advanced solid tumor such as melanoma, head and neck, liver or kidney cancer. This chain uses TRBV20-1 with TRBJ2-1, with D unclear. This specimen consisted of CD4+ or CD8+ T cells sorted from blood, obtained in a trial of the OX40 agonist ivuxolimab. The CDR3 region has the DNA TGCAGTGCTAGGATGGATTCTGGGCAGTTCTTC. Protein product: CSARMDSGQFF.